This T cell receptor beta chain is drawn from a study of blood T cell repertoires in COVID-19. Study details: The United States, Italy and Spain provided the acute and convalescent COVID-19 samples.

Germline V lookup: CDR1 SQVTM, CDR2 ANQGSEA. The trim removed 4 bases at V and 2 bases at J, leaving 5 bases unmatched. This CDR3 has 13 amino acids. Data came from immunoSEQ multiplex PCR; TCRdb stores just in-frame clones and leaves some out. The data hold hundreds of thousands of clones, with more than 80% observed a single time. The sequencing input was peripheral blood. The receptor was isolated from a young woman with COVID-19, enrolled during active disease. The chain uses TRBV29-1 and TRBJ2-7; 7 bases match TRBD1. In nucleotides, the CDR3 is TGCAGCGTTGTAAAGGGGGCCCCCTACGAGCAGTACTTC. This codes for CSVVKGAPYEQYF.